Listed here are 25 T cell receptor beta chains from one sample, sequenced in a study of technical replicates of blood from a few donors. Method: immunoSEQ multiplex PCR; TCRdb's copy keeps in-frame clones and lacks some. In the table there are 70,000 to 80,000 clones, 91% of which are singletons. The sequenced material came from T cells isolated from PBMCs. The source is a human donor in good health. Some clones in this sample may be carry-over from other donors' samples.

This CDR3 is CASSSKREGQETQYF. The CDR3 DNA sequence: TGTGCCAGCAGCTCAAAGCGGGAGGGGCAAGAGACCCAGTACTTC. The chain uses TRBV5-4 and TRBJ2-5; 10 nucleotides match TRBD2. CDR1 SGHNT and CDR2 YYREEE come from the germline V gene (reference sequence). V shed 3 bases, J shed 2 bases, and the junction held 4 bases outside the gene matches. The CDR3 has 15 residues.

The chain links TRBV6-5 to TRBJ2-2; D is unclear. This CDR3 comprises 15 residues. Between the trimmed V and J ends, which lost 0 bases and 8 bases, there was a span of 13 bases. Germline V gene data show CDR1 as MNHEY and CDR2 as SVGAGI. This chain's CDR3 is CASSYSTPAPGELFF. The CDR3, as DNA: TGTGCCAGCAGTTACTCAACCCCCGCGCCAGGGGAGCTGTTTTTT.

This chain uses TRBV11-2 with TRBJ2-5; D unclear. The germline V and J ends were trimmed by 0 bases and 0 bases, with 2 bases remaining between them. Germline V gives CDR1 SGHAT, CDR2 FQNNGV. The CDR3 totals 13 residues. In DNA, the CDR3 is TGTGCCAGCAGCTTAGACTACCAAGAGACCCAGTACTTC. Protein sequence: CASSLDYQETQYF.

The genes are TRBV20-1 and TRBJ1-1; D uncertain. CDR1 is DFQATT and CDR2 is SNEGSKA in the germline V gene (reference sequence). This CDR3 is 11 amino acids long. The V end lost 1 base, the J end lost 7 bases, and 7 bases lay between the germline ends. The CDR3 spells CSARGVYEAFF. CDR3 in DNA: TGCAGTGCTAGAGGTGTCTATGAAGCTTTCTTT.

The chain employs TRBV29-1 and TRBJ2-7, with TRBD1 identical over 8 bases. J was trimmed by 3 bases and V by 6 bases; bases with no gene match: 13. CDR3 length: 15 amino acids. Germline V gives CDR1 SQVTM, CDR2 ANQGSEA. CDR3 protein: CSVGGDRGRYYEQYF. CDR3 coding DNA: TGCAGCGTGGGTGGAGACAGGGGTCGATACTACGAGCAGTACTTC.

Concerning this clone itself: The same CDR3 is also encoded by other DNA sequences in this sample. The chain couples TRBV9 to TRBJ2-7, with 7 bases fitting TRBD1. J lost 2 bases, V lost 2 bases, and 4 bases had no gene match. The CDR3 sequence is 14 residues long. From germline, CDR1 is SGDLS and CDR2 YYNGEE. In nucleotides, the CDR3 is TGTGCCAGCAGCGTTTCCGGGACAGCCTACGAGCAGTACTTC. It encodes CASSVSGTAYEQYF.

This clone occurred a few times. The rearrangement uses TRBV6-5 and TRBJ2-4, with TRBD1 matching 8 bases. The CDR3 is 14 residues long. The ends lost 4 bases at V and 4 bases at J; junction bases unmatched: 3. From germline, CDR1 is MNHEY and CDR2 SVGAGI. The CDR3 bases are TGTGCCAGCAGTTCCAGGGGGCGGAAAAACATTCAGTACTTC. It translates to CASSSRGRKNIQYF.

Worth noting for this clone: Other DNA sequences in the same sample also yield this CDR3. This chain connects TRBV2 to TRBJ2-2, with TRBD1 matching 12 bases. The V gene's germline CDR1 is SNHLY and CDR2 FYNNEI. The ends lost 9 bases at V and 11 bases at J; junction bases unmatched: 13. This CDR3 comprises 15 residues. The CDR3 region is CARKSGQGAGGELFF. The DNA for the CDR3 is TGTGCCAGGAAATCGGGACAGGGGGCTGGCGGAGAGCTGTTTTTT.

The V and J genes are TRBV5-5 and TRBJ2-7; TRBD1 aligns across 11 bases. The CDR3 runs 15 residues. The J segment lost 3 bases and the V segment lost 4 bases, leaving 6 bases of the junction unmatched. Germline loops: CDR1 SGHKS, CDR2 YYEKEE (reference sequence). The CDR3 protein is CASSLGQGDYYEQYF. In DNA form, the CDR3 reads TGTGCCAGCAGCCTGGGACAGGGGGACTACTACGAGCAGTACTTC.

The genes are TRBV5-1 and TRBJ2-2; maybe TRBD1 (6 bases). This CDR3 contains 19 residues. The V end was cut by 1 base, the J end by 0 bases, with 19 bases between. From germline, CDR1 is SGHRS and CDR2 YFSETQ. The CDR3 bases are TGCGCCAGCAGCTTGTTACAAGCAGGGGAGAGGTCGAACACCGGGGAGCTGTTTTTT. Protein product: CASSLLQAGERSNTGELFF.

CDR3 residues: CASSQNRDTYLGEQFF. The CDR3 DNA sequence: TGCGCCAGCAGCCAGAATCGGGACACATACCTTGGGGAGCAGTTCTTC. The J gene is TRBJ2-1, the V gene TRBV5-1; possibly TRBD1 for D (6 bases). CDR1 SGHRS and CDR2 YFSETQ come from the germline V gene. The CDR3 has 16 residues. Trimming shortened V by 4 bases and J by 10 bases, and 24 bases separated the two germline ends.

The chain couples TRBV28 to TRBJ2-7; 9 bases are shared with TRBD2. Germline V gives CDR1 MDHEN, CDR2 SYDVKM. The ends lost 7 bases at V and 5 bases at J; junction bases unmatched: 15. This CDR3 has 16 amino acids. This CDR3 reads CASNPTGVAGVHEQYF. For the CDR3, the DNA is TGTGCCAGCAATCCTACAGGAGTAGCGGGAGTACACGAGCAGTACTTC.

The gene calls are TRBV10-3 and TRBJ2-1; 9 nucleotides align to TRBD2. The germline V gene encodes CDR1 ENHRY and CDR2 SYGVKD. The CDR3 totals 18 residues. V shed 3 bases and J 4 bases; nucleotides not matched to a gene: 13. The CDR3 is CAISDPPSGETFYNEQFF. The CDR3 coding sequence is TGTGCCATCAGTGACCCCCCTAGCGGGGAGACTTTTTACAATGAGCAGTTCTTC.

The CDR3: CASRQSGGEQYF. DNA of the CDR3: TGCGCCAGCAGACAATCGGGAGGCGAGCAGTACTTC. V gene TRBV5-1 combines with J gene TRBJ2-7; 7 bases are shared with TRBD2. J gave up 6 bases and V 5 bases, and 5 bases lay outside the gene matches. The CDR3 length is 12 residues. CDR1 and CDR2 from the germline V gene are SGHRS and YFSETQ.

This rearrangement joins TRBV6-1 to TRBJ2-1; D might be TRBD2 (6 bases). Germline lookup yields CDR1 MNHNS and CDR2 SASEGT. CDR3 size: 16 residues. Trimming removed 1 base at V and 7 bases at J, with 17 bases between. This chain's CDR3 is CASSEVLWGEGNEQFF. The CDR3, as DNA: TGTGCCAGCAGTGAAGTTCTCTGGGGGGAAGGGAATGAGCAGTTCTTC.

The chain has TRBV9 and TRBJ1-2; no clear D. Germline V gene sequence: CDR1 SGDLS, CDR2 YYNGEE. The CDR3 runs to 12 residues. With 4 bases removed from V and 7 bases from J, the gap between germline ends came to 11 bases. CDR3 sequence reads: CASSYSPSGYTF. DNA for the CDR3: TGTGCCAGCAGCTACAGCCCTTCTGGCTACACCTTC. Looking up the rest from reference TRBV9 and TRBJ1-2 gives the full variable domain: DSGVTQTPKHLITATGQRVTLRCSPRSGDLSVYWYQQSLDQGLQFLIQYYNGEERAKGNILERFSAQQFPDLHSELNLSSLELGDSALYFCASSYSPSGYTFGSGTRLTVV.

This clone was observed a single time. The chain combines TRBV7-9 with TRBJ2-1, with D perhaps matching TRBD2 (6 bases). V lost 8 bases and J 8 bases, leaving 13 bases between the germline ends. CDR1 is SEHNR, CDR2 FQNEAQ, per germline (reference sequence). CDR3 size: 12 residues. The CDR3 sequence is CASGGAQDEQFF. The CDR3 DNA reads as TGTGCCAGCGGAGGGGCTCAGGATGAGCAGTTCTTC.

The chain uses TRBV19 and TRBJ1-3; weak D call: TRBD1 (6 bases). In germline, CDR1 is LNHDA, CDR2 SQIVND (reference sequence). Trimming cost V 6 bases and J 0 bases, with 21 bases left between them. The CDR3 spans 18 residues. CDR3 amino acids: CASSPGAGVLISGNTIYF. DNA of the CDR3: TGTGCCAGTAGCCCTGGGGCAGGGGTCCTCATCTCTGGAAACACCATATATTTT.

This clone was seen more than once but under ten times. The rearrangement uses TRBV20-1 and TRBJ1-1, with D hard to call. The germline V gene encodes CDR1 DFQATT and CDR2 SNEGSKA (reference sequence). Trimming stripped 5 bases from V and 5 bases from J, with 9 bases between. The CDR3 runs 11 residues. This chain's CDR3 is CSAEGSTEAFF. In DNA form, the CDR3 reads TGCAGTGCTGAAGGGAGTACTGAAGCTTTCTTT.

The V call is TRBV28, the J call TRBJ2-5, with D possibly being TRBD2 (6 bases). This CDR3 region has 16 residues. Per germline, CDR1 MDHEN and CDR2 SYDVKM. V was clipped by 2 bases and J by 1 base, with 14 bases between them. CDR3 protein: CASSLMSSSVQETQYF. CDR3 coding DNA: TGTGCCAGCAGTTTAATGTCGTCTAGCGTCCAAGAGACCCAGTACTTC.

This chain's CDR3 is CASSVDRGRGANEKLFF. CDR3 DNA sequence: TGTGCCAGCAGTGTAGACAGGGGGCGGGGAGCTAATGAAAAACTGTTTTTT. The chain joins TRBV6-1 to TRBJ1-4; the match to TRBD1 covers 10 bases. Germline CDR1 and CDR2: MNHNS and SASEGT. The CDR3 runs 17 residues. J gave up 3 bases and V 4 bases, and 8 bases lay outside the gene matches.

This chain links TRBV5-1 with TRBJ1-1; possibly TRBD1 for D (6 bases). V was trimmed by 4 bases and J by 7 bases, leaving 29 bases between them. The CDR3 length is 18 residues. Germline loops: CDR1 SGHRS, CDR2 YFSETQ. The CDR3 DNA reads as TGCGCCAGCAGCGTCCGGGACATTGGGAGGGGTAAGTTCGATGAAGCTTTCTTT. It yields the protein CASSVRDIGRGKFDEAFF. The variable domain in full, completed from reference TRBV5-1 and TRBJ1-1, reads KAGVTQTPRYLIKTRGQQVTLSCSPISGHRSVSWYQQTPGQGLQFLFEYFSETQRNKGNFPGRFSGRQFSNSRSEMNVSTLELGDSALYLCASSVRDIGRGKFDEAFFGQGTRLTVV.

V usage is TRBV30 and J usage is TRBJ1-2; 8 nucleotides line up with TRBD1. The CDR3 is made up of 14 amino acids. The trim removed 3 bases at V and 5 bases at J, leaving 8 bases unmatched. Germline CDR1 reads GTSNPN; CDR2 reads SVGIG (reference sequence). CDR3 DNA: TGTGCCTGGAGCCCTGGACAGGGACCGTATGGCTACACCTTC. This sequence encodes CAWSPGQGPYGYTF.

V is TRBV15 and J is TRBJ2-1; TRBD1 matches 8 bases. The CDR3 has 15 amino acids. CDR1 is LNHNV, CDR2 YYDKDF, per germline (reference sequence). Trimming at V came to 0 bases and at J to 6 bases, leaving 4 bases not matched to a gene. The DNA of the CDR3 is TGTGCCACCAGCAGAGATTTAACAGGGGGCAATGAGCAGTTCTTC. This sequence encodes CATSRDLTGGNEQFF.

The chain has TRBV2 and TRBJ1-5, with D possibly being TRBD1 (5 bases). Trimming removed 6 bases at V and 7 bases at J, with 13 bases between. CDR1 SNHLY and CDR2 FYNNEI come from the germline V gene. The CDR3 is made up of 13 amino acids. The CDR3 DNA sequence: TGTGCCAGCAGGGAGGGGTTGGGCCAGCCCCAGCATTTT. Translating it yields CASREGLGQPQHF.